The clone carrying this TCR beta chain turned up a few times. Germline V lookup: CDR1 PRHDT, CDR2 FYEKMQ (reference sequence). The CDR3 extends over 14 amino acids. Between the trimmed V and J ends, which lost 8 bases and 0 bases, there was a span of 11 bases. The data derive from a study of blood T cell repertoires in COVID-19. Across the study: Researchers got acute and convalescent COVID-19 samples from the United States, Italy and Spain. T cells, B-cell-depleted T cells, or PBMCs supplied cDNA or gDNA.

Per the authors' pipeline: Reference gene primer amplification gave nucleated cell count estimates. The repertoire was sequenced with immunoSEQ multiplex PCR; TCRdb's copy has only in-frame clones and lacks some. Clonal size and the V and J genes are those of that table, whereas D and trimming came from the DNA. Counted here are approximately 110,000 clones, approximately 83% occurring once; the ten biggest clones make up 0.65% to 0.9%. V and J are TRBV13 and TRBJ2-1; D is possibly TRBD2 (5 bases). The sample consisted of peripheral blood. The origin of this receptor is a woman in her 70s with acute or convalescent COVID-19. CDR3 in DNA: TGTGCCAGCTCAGTGGGGAGCTCCTACAATGAGCAGTTCTTC. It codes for CASSVGSSYNEQFF. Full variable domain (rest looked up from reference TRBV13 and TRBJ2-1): AAGVIQSPRHLIKEKRETATLKCYPIPRHDTVYWYQQGPGQDPQFLISFYEKMQSDKGSIPDRFSAQQFSDYHSELNMSSLELGDSALYFCASSVGSSYNEQFFGPGTRLTVL.